This TCR beta chain was sequenced in a study of blood T cell repertoires in COVID-19. Study background: Donors in the United States, Italy and Spain gave samples during acute or convalescent COVID-19. PBMCs, B-cell-depleted T cells, or T cells were the source of the cDNA or gDNA that made up the material.

Per the original data handling: Reference gene primer amplification gave estimated nucleated cell counts. Here immunoSEQ multiplex PCR was the method, and the copy in TCRdb shows in-frame clones only, minus some. That table furnishes V, J and clone size, whereas the DNA furnished D and trimming. The sample records 95,000 to 120,000 clones, approximately 91% being singletons. The V and J ends lost 6 bases and 3 bases, in that order; junction bases with no gene match: 10. CDR3 length: 16 amino acids. Looked up from germline, CDR1 is SGHDT and CDR2 is YYEEEE. The specimen was peripheral blood. The chain links TRBV5-6 to TRBJ2-1; 9 positions match TRBD2. The sequence was obtained from a woman aged 70-85 years who had recovered from COVID-19. CDR3 nucleotide sequence: TGTGCCAGCACCCCCGGGGTAGCGGGGGACTACAATGAGCAGTTCTTC. This codes for CASTPGVAGDYNEQFF.